A single sample gave rise to the 26 T cell receptor beta chains below, sequenced in a study of cytomegalovirus exposure and HLA in healthy donors. The repertoire was sequenced with immunoSEQ multiplex PCR; TCRdb's copy has only in-frame clones and lacks some. Altogether over 85,000 clones are present, more than 75% being singletons, with the ten largest covering under 1.5%. Sequencing was performed on PBMCs. The receptors shown here come from a woman in her 30s in good health and CMV-seropositive.

This clone is a singleton in its sample. This chain uses TRBV5-5 with TRBJ2-7; possible D gene TRBD1, 6 bases. The CDR3 is 15 amino acids. Germline CDR1 SGHKS, CDR2 YYEKEE (reference sequence). Trimming took off 0 bases at V and 0 bases at J, with 10 bases between the two ends. CDR3 sequence reads: CASSLGQESSYEQYF. CDR3 coding DNA: TGTGCCAGCAGCTTGGGACAGGAGAGCTCCTACGAGCAGTACTTC.

The CDR3 reads CASSQIAGDTGELFF. Here the CDR3 DNA reads TGTGCCAGCAGCCAAATAGCGGGAGACACCGGGGAGCTGTTTTTT. This chain uses TRBV4-2 with TRBJ2-2; 9 nucleotides line up with TRBD2. Per the germline V gene, CDR1 is LGHNA and CDR2 is YNFKEQ. The J segment lost 3 bases and the V segment lost 2 bases, leaving 1 base of the junction unmatched. The CDR3 covers 15 residues.

The V call is TRBV5-1, the J call TRBJ2-7, with 11 nucleotides matching TRBD2. This CDR3 has 14 residues. Germline CDR1 is SGHRS and CDR2 is YFSETQ. V was pared by 4 bases and J by 3 bases, with 3 bases of the junction left unmatched. CDR3 coding DNA: TGCGCCAGCAGCCCAGGACTAGCGGGCTACGAGCAGTACTTC. This gives the protein CASSPGLAGYEQYF.

This chain joins TRBV2 and TRBJ1-4; a weak D match, TRBD1 (6 bases). This CDR3 is 11 amino acids long. V lost 7 bases and J 12 bases, leaving 12 bases between the germline ends. The V gene's germline CDR1 is SNHLY and CDR2 FYNNEI. This chain's CDR3 is CASKGQSELFF. In nucleotides, the CDR3 is TGTGCCAGCAAGGGACAAAGCGAACTGTTTTTT. Based on the CDR3 plus reference TRBV2 and TRBJ1-4, the full variable domain is EPEVTQTPSHQVTQMGQEVILRCVPISNHLYFYWYRQILGQKVEFLVSFYNNEISEKSEIFDDQFSVERPDGSNFTLKIRSTKLEDSAMYFCASKGQSELFFGSGTQLSVL.

This chain links TRBV15 with TRBJ2-1; D unclear. V was pared by 0 bases and J by 9 bases, with 3 bases between. The CDR3 loop spans 11 amino acids. Germline V lookup: CDR1 LNHNV, CDR2 YYDKDF (reference sequence). The CDR3 bases are TGTGCCACCAGCAGAGACGGTGAGCAGTTCTTC. It is translated as CATSRDGEQFF.

This chain links TRBV19 with TRBJ2-7; 12 positions match TRBD2. Germline V gene lookup returns CDR1 LNHDA and CDR2 SQIVND (reference sequence). With 5 bases clipped from V and 2 bases from J, the junction kept 7 bases outside the gene matches. The CDR3 loop spans 16 amino acids. DNA of the CDR3: TGTGCCAGTAGTGCCAGGACTAGCGGGAACCCCTACGAGCAGTACTTC. The encoded protein is CASSARTSGNPYEQYF.

The CDR3 sequence is CASSTTIQRRIKAETQYF. CDR3 DNA sequence: TGCGCCAGCAGCACCACAATTCAGCGCAGAATAAAGGCAGAGACCCAGTACTTC. This chain links TRBV4-1 with TRBJ2-5; D remains ambiguous. The germline V gene has CDR1 MGHRA and CDR2 YSYEKL. V shed 5 bases and J shed 4 bases, with 26 bases lying between them. This CDR3 spans 18 amino acids.

The chain recombines TRBV5-1 with TRBJ2-6; the D gene is possibly TRBD1 (6 bases). Trimming removed 4 bases at V and 1 base at J, with 24 bases between. CDR3 length: 20 amino acids. The germline V gene encodes CDR1 SGHRS and CDR2 YFSETQ. CDR3: CASSLKPIQGDESGANVLTF. DNA for the CDR3: TGCGCCAGCAGCCTCAAACCCATACAGGGAGATGAGTCTGGGGCCAACGTCCTGACTTTC.

This clone was recorded only once. The chain couples TRBV10-3 to TRBJ2-1; maybe TRBD2 (6 bases). V was pared by 6 bases and J by 8 bases, with 20 bases between. In germline, CDR1 is ENHRY, CDR2 SYGVKD. The CDR3 runs 15 residues. CDR3 sequence: CAISPGLRKDDEQFF. DNA of the CDR3: TGTGCCATCAGCCCGGGACTCAGGAAGGACGATGAGCAGTTCTTC.

The gene calls are TRBV19 and TRBJ2-4, with TRBD1 matching over 10 bases. Germline V gene data show CDR1 as LNHDA and CDR2 as SQIVND (reference sequence). CDR3 length: 16 residues. The V segment lost 4 bases and the J segment 0 bases; nucleotides outside the gene matches: 3. The CDR3: CASSNRQGAAKNIQYF. The CDR3 DNA is TGTGCCAGTAGTAACAGACAGGGGGCAGCCAAAAACATTCAGTACTTC.

This clone was found a few times. This chain connects TRBV28 to TRBJ1-2; tentative D call: TRBD1 (5 bases). CDR1 and CDR2 (germline): MDHEN, SYDVKM. The V end lost 6 bases, the J end lost 4 bases, and 15 bases lay between the germline ends. The CDR3 contains 14 residues. CDR3 amino acids: CASRLQAGGYGYTF. The CDR3, as DNA: TGTGCCAGCAGACTACAGGCCGGGGGCTATGGCTACACCTTC.

This clone came up once. The CDR3 sequence: CAISESRGENQPQHF. In nucleotides, the CDR3 is TGTGCCATCAGTGAGTCCCGGGGGGAGAATCAGCCCCAGCATTTT. The chain recombines TRBV10-3 with TRBJ1-5, with a weak D call TRBD1 (5 bases). The CDR3 consists of 15 residues. Germline assignment: CDR1 ENHRY and CDR2 SYGVKD. Trimming removed 0 bases from V and 4 bases from J, with 10 bases in between.

V gene TRBV25-1 combines with J gene TRBJ1-2, with 7 bases lining up with TRBD1. Germline V gene lookup returns CDR1 MGHDK and CDR2 SYGVNS. This CDR3 is built from 14 residues. V lost 4 bases, J lost 7 bases, and 9 bases stayed unmatched. This CDR3 is CASSAGGGFGGYTF. The CDR3 nucleotides read TGTGCCAGCAGTGCGGGAGGGGGCTTTGGTGGCTACACCTTC.

The chain is built from TRBV28 and TRBJ2-7; 11 nucleotides agree with TRBD2. V lost 2 bases and J lost 12; bases outside the gene matches: 12. CDR3 length equals 15 residues. CDR1 and CDR2 (germline): MDHEN, SYDVKM. In DNA form, the CDR3 reads TGTGCCAGCAGTTTAACTCTGGCTAGCGGGAGGCGGGCGTACTTC. It codes for CASSLTLASGRRAYF.

V is TRBV29-1 and J is TRBJ2-5; 9 bases map to TRBD2. The CDR3 totals 14 residues. V lost 5 bases to trimming and J lost 1 base; unmatched junction nucleotides: 5. Germline CDR1 is SQVTM and CDR2 is ANQGSEA. The DNA of the CDR3 is TGCAGCGTTCATCCAGCGGGAGGCCAAGAGACCCAGTACTTC. Translation gives CSVHPAGGQETQYF.

As concerns this clone: The same CDR3 is also encoded by other DNA sequences in this sample. This chain uses TRBV30 with TRBJ2-7; TRBD2 matches 7 bases. V dropped 4 bases and J dropped 1; count of bases not matched to a gene: 1. The CDR3 extends over 12 amino acids. Per germline, CDR1 GTSNPN and CDR2 SVGIG (reference sequence). The DNA of the CDR3 is TGTGCCTGGACTAGCGGATCCTACGAGCAGTACTTC. Protein product: CAWTSGSYEQYF.

The V gene is TRBV19, the J gene TRBJ2-1; unclear D gene. Germline-derived CDR1 and CDR2 are LNHDA and SQIVND (reference sequence). Trimming left V 5 bases short and J 2 bases short, with 10 bases between. The CDR3 runs to 14 residues. The CDR3 nucleotides are TGTGCCAGTAGTTTGAACCGAGCCTACAATGAGCAGTTCTTC. As protein: CASSLNRAYNEQFF.

This clone was seen only once. The CDR3 DNA is TGCGCCAGCAGCCCGGGTCACCGGGGGAACGAGCAGTACTTC. As protein: CASSPGHRGNEQYF. V usage is TRBV4-3 and J usage is TRBJ2-7; the D gene is possibly TRBD2 (6 bases). Germline CDR1 and CDR2: LGHNA and YSLEER. The CDR3 extends over 14 amino acids. Trimming took 4 bases from V and 5 from J, leaving 15 bases between them.

The chain couples TRBV18 to TRBJ1-1, with a possible D match to TRBD1 (5 bases). Per germline, CDR1 KGHSH and CDR2 LQKENI. The V end was cut by 1 base, the J end by 6 bases, with 9 bases between. This CDR3 spans 13 amino acids. Written as DNA, the CDR3 is TGTGCCAGCTCACCACGGGGGGACGCTGAAGCTTTCTTT. Its translation is CASSPRGDAEAFF.

J is TRBJ2-2 and V is TRBV6-6; 10 positions match TRBD1. The V gene's germline CDR1 is MNHNY and CDR2 SVGAGI (reference sequence). There are 15 residues in the CDR3. V dropped 6 bases and J dropped 5; count of bases not matched to a gene: 6. In DNA, the CDR3 is TGTGCCAGCAGGCCCGGGACAGGGGTGACCGGGGAGCTGTTTTTT. Its translation is CASRPGTGVTGELFF.

The chain recombines TRBV4-1 with TRBJ1-2, with 7 bases that match TRBD1. From germline, CDR1 is MGHRA and CDR2 YSYEKL. V was clipped by 0 bases and J by 0 bases; unmatched bases: 4. This CDR3 is built from 16 residues. The DNA of the CDR3 is TGCGCCAGCAGCCAAGATAGGCAGGGGGCTAACTATGGCTACACCTTC. Translated: CASSQDRQGANYGYTF.

This rearrangement joins TRBV6-5 to TRBJ2-1; D remains unclear. With 0 bases removed from V and 0 bases from J, the gap between germline ends came to 9 bases. This CDR3 is 16 amino acids long. The germline V gene encodes CDR1 MNHEY and CDR2 SVGAGI. CDR3 in DNA: TGTGCCAGCAGTTACTCAATGGAGAGCTCCTACAATGAGCAGTTCTTC. It is translated as CASSYSMESSYNEQFF.

This clone was seen only once. One end of the junction fails to match germline, which may point to a read error. This sequence joins TRBV27 and TRBJ2-7; 8 bases are a match to TRBD1. The CDR3 extends over 13 amino acids. From germline, CDR1 is MNHEY and CDR2 SMNVEV (reference sequence). The CDR3 is CASSYKGQGLFRF. For the CDR3, the DNA is TGTGCCAGCAGTTACAAAGGACAGGGCCTCTTTCGCTTC.

This chain uses TRBV7-2 with TRBJ2-3; unclear D gene. Germline CDR1 SGHTA, CDR2 FQGNSA. CDR3 size: 12 residues. V was cut by 3 bases and J by 7 bases, with 8 bases left in between. The CDR3 DNA sequence: TGTGCCAGCAGCTTCCAGGAATATACGCAGTATTTT. This translates into CASSFQEYTQYF. The whole variable domain, remainder taken from reference TRBV7-2 and TRBJ2-3, is GAGVSQSPSNKVTEKGKDVELRCDPISGHTALYWYRQSLGQGLEFLIYFQGNSAPDKSGLPSDRFSAERTGGSVSTLTIQRTQQEDSAVYLCASSFQEYTQYFGPGTRLTVL.

The rearrangement links TRBV7-9 to TRBJ2-7; 9 bases match TRBD2. Losses at the gene ends were 3 bases for V and 2 bases for J; bases not matched to a gene: 8. The CDR3 spans 16 residues. CDR1 is SEHNR and CDR2 is FQNEAQ in the germline V gene (reference sequence). CDR3 sequence: CASSFSGGRGAYEQYF. In DNA form, the CDR3 reads TGTGCCAGCAGCTTTTCTGGCGGGAGGGGGGCCTACGAGCAGTACTTC.

J is TRBJ1-5 and V is TRBV28; TRBD1 matches at 9 bases. V trimming: 7 bases; J trimming: 5 bases; junction bases outside the gene matches: 9. The length of the CDR3 is 15 residues. Germline V lookup: CDR1 MDHEN, CDR2 SYDVKM. The CDR3 coding sequence is TGTGCCAGCACCCAACGAGGGACAGGGTATCAGCCCCAGCATTTT. Translated, it gives CASTQRGTGYQPQHF.